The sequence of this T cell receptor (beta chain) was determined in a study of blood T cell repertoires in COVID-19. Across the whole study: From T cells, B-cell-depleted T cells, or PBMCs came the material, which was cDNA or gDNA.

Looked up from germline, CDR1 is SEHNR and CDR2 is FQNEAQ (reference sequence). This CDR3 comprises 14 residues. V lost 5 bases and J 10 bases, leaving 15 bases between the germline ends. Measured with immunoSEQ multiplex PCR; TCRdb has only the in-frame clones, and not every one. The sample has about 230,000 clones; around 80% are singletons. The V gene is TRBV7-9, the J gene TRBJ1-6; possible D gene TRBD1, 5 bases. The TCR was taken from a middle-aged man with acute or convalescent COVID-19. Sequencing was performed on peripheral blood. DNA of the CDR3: TGTGCCAGCAGCCCCGACAGCGATCTATCACCCCTCCACTTT. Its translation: CASSPDSDLSPLHF.